Below, 19 T cell receptor beta chains from the same sample are listed, as sequenced in a study of blood T cell repertoires in COVID-19. Repertoires were generated with immunoSEQ multiplex PCR, while TCRdb's copy carries only in-frame clones and drops some. The sample carries 450,000 to 500,000 clones, 75% to 90% recorded once. The sample comprised PBMCs or T cells enriched from blood (not recorded which). The source is a woman aged 55 to 70 who had recovered from COVID-19.

The V gene is TRBV9, the J gene TRBJ2-3; 14 nucleotides line up with TRBD2. The CDR3 is 18 amino acids. Germline V lookup: CDR1 SGDLS, CDR2 YYNGEE. The V and J ends lost 3 bases and 4 bases, in that order; junction bases with no gene match: 10. The CDR3 DNA reads as TGTGCCAGCAGCGCTTCCGGGACTAGCGGGGGAGGCCCAGATACGCAGTATTTT. As protein: CASSASGTSGGGPDTQYF.

Regarding this clone: One end of the junction does not line up with germline, which may come from a read error. The V and J genes are TRBV24-1 and TRBJ2-1, with D perhaps matching TRBD1 (5 bases). The CDR3 has 14 amino acids. Germline CDR1 KGHDR, CDR2 SFDVKD. CDR3 in amino acids: CATSARASYNGQFF. The CDR3 nucleotides read TGTGCCACCAGTGCCAGGGCCTCCTACAATGGGCAGTTCTTC.

The rearrangement links TRBV30 to TRBJ1-4, with D uncertain. Germline lookup yields CDR1 GTSNPN and CDR2 SVGIG (reference sequence). The V end lost 3 bases, the J end lost 8 bases, and 13 bases lay between the germline ends. The CDR3 loop spans 13 amino acids. The CDR3 DNA sequence: TGTGCCTGGAGCACCCACAGCGGGGAAAAACTGTTTTTT. Translation gives CAWSTHSGEKLFF.

The chain carries TRBV6-1 and TRBJ2-1, with 7 bases identical to TRBD1. The V gene end was trimmed by 4 bases and the J gene end by 0 bases; junction bases not matched to a gene: 6. From germline, CDR1 is MNHNS and CDR2 SASEGT. This CDR3 contains 16 residues. The CDR3 loop is CASSGTGQSSYNEQFF. CDR3 nucleotides: TGTGCCAGCAGTGGGACGGGACAGAGCTCCTACAATGAGCAGTTCTTC.

The CDR3 DNA sequence: TGTGCCATCAGTCCGACAGAATCCAACTATGGCTACACCTTC. It translates to CAISPTESNYGYTF. The J gene is TRBJ1-2, the V gene TRBV10-3, with D perhaps TRBD1 (5 bases). This CDR3 region has 14 residues. Germline values: CDR1 ENHRY, CDR2 SYGVKD. V dropped 5 bases and J dropped 2 bases, with 12 bases sitting between them.

This chain links TRBV6-5 with TRBJ2-5; D possibly corresponds to TRBD2 (5 bases). This CDR3 is 13 amino acids long. The germline V and J ends were trimmed by 5 bases and 5 bases, with 12 bases remaining between them. The germline V gene has CDR1 MNHEY and CDR2 SVGAGI. CDR3 residues: CASSPREAETQYF. The DNA for the CDR3 is TGTGCCAGCAGTCCCCGGGAAGCGGAGACCCAGTACTTC.

The chain links TRBV4-1 to TRBJ1-2, with 8 bases aligning to TRBD1. Losses at the gene ends were 2 bases for V and 4 bases for J; bases not matched to a gene: 12. This CDR3 contains 17 residues. Looked up from germline, CDR1 is MGHRA and CDR2 is YSYEKL. The CDR3 DNA reads as TGCGCCAGCAGCCAAACTATAACCGGGACAGGCGCCTATGGCTACACCTTC. It encodes CASSQTITGTGAYGYTF.

The rearrangement links TRBV5-6 to TRBJ1-2; the match to TRBD1 covers 8 bases. The V and J ends lost 3 bases and 6 bases, in that order; junction bases with no gene match: 4. In germline, CDR1 is SGHDT, CDR2 YYEEEE. The CDR3 loop spans 13 amino acids. This chain's CDR3 is CASSSGQGDGYTF. The CDR3 DNA reads as TGTGCCAGCAGCTCTGGACAGGGCGATGGCTACACCTTC.

This chain uses TRBV18 with TRBJ2-2; the D gene is possibly TRBD1 (6 bases). CDR3 length: 16 amino acids. Per the germline V gene, CDR1 is KGHSH and CDR2 is LQKENI. V lost 3 bases and J 5 bases, leaving 16 bases between the germline ends. The CDR3 sequence: CASSPLIGQNTGELFF. The CDR3 DNA follows: TGTGCCAGCTCACCCCTGATCGGACAGAATACCGGGGAGCTGTTTTTT.

V gene TRBV29-1 combines with J gene TRBJ2-7; 7 bases fit TRBD2. Germline CDR1 reads SQVTM; CDR2 reads ANQGSEA. J gave up 1 base and V 7 bases, and 7 bases lay outside the gene matches. The CDR3 consists of 13 residues. The CDR3, as DNA: TGCAGCGCCGGGGGAGGGTCGTCCTACGAGCAGTACTTC. Protein: CSAGGGSSYEQYF.

The J gene is TRBJ1-1, the V gene TRBV27, with D uncertain. The CDR3 has 14 residues. Trimming pared 3 bases from V and 0 bases from J, leaving 8 bases between. The V gene's germline CDR1 is MNHEY and CDR2 SMNVEV (reference sequence). The CDR3, as DNA: TGTGCCAGCAGTTTGAGGCAGCTGAACACTGAAGCTTTCTTT. Translated: CASSLRQLNTEAFF.

This sequence joins TRBV5-4 and TRBJ2-6, with D tentatively TRBD2 (6 bases). The germline V gene encodes CDR1 SGHNT and CDR2 YYREEE (reference sequence). The CDR3 length is 17 residues. Trimming removed 0 bases at V and 0 bases at J, with 10 bases between. CDR3 sequence reads: CASSLAGESSGANVLTF. CDR3 DNA sequence: TGTGCCAGCAGCTTGGCGGGGGAAAGCTCTGGGGCCAACGTCCTGACTTTC.

This clone was counted a few times. This chain joins TRBV4-2 and TRBJ2-3; the D gene is possibly TRBD1 (5 bases). This CDR3 region has 15 residues. The V end was cut by 1 base, the J end by 0 bases, with 8 bases between. Looked up from germline, CDR1 is LGHNA and CDR2 is YNFKEQ. In nucleotides, the CDR3 is TGTGCCAGCAGCCAAGTACAGGCTAGCACAGATACGCAGTATTTT. It encodes CASSQVQASTDTQYF.

In its sample, this clone was seen once. The chain links TRBV14 to TRBJ2-1; TRBD2 aligns across 8 bases. The CDR3 length is 15 residues. Germline V gene data show CDR1 as SGHDN and CDR2 as FVKESK. With 1 base clipped from V and 6 bases from J, the junction kept 5 bases outside the gene matches. The CDR3: CASSQVGSGANEQFF. In nucleotides, the CDR3 is TGTGCCAGCAGCCAAGTCGGTAGCGGGGCCAATGAGCAGTTCTTC.

This chain connects TRBV10-2 to TRBJ1-1; 8 bases agree with TRBD1. V was clipped by 2 bases and J by 4 bases; unmatched bases: 3. The V gene's germline CDR1 is WSHSY and CDR2 SAAADI. This CDR3 spans 14 amino acids. CDR3 amino acids: CASSERTGLTEAFF. The DNA of the CDR3 is TGCGCCAGCAGTGAGCGGACAGGGCTCACTGAAGCTTTCTTT.

The chain couples TRBV5-1 to TRBJ1-1, with 8 bases lining up with TRBD1. The germline V gene encodes CDR1 SGHRS and CDR2 YFSETQ. There are 14 residues in the CDR3. Germline trimming cut 5 bases from V and 2 bases from J; bases unmatched to any gene: 5. Here the CDR3 reads CASSTGQGNTEAFF. DNA for the CDR3: TGCGCCAGCAGTACAGGACAGGGTAACACTGAAGCTTTCTTT.

J is TRBJ1-4 and V is TRBV12-5; possibly TRBD1 for D (6 bases). V dropped 1 base and J dropped 7 bases, with 19 bases sitting between them. The CDR3 has 17 residues. Germline loops: CDR1 LGHNT, CDR2 FRNRAP. The CDR3 bases are TGTGCTAGTGGTTTGGCCTCCTTAGGGGGGGCTCGTGAAAAACTGTTTTTT. Residues: CASGLASLGGAREKLFF.

This clone was observed a few times. The chain combines TRBV10-2 with TRBJ1-2; no clear D. Trimming left V 4 bases short and J 0 bases short, with 6 bases between. CDR3 length: 13 residues. Germline CDR1 and CDR2: WSHSY and SAAADI. CDR3 residues: CASSVAANYGYTF. As DNA, the CDR3 is TGCGCCAGCAGTGTCGCAGCTAACTATGGCTACACCTTC.

This clone was counted a few times. The V gene is TRBV5-6, the J gene TRBJ1-3; D perhaps matches TRBD1 (5 bases). The V end lost 1 base, the J end lost 0 bases, and 14 bases lay between the germline ends. Germline CDR1 and CDR2: SGHDT and YYEEEE. CDR3 length equals 17 residues. The CDR3 protein is CASSLITGAYSGNTIYF. The CDR3 DNA reads TGTGCCAGCAGCTTGATAACAGGAGCCTACTCTGGAAACACCATATATTTT.